This T cell receptor beta chain was found in a study of cytomegalovirus exposure and HLA in healthy donors. Whole-study results and caveats: The investigators catalogued 164 TCR beta chains as cytomegalovirus-associated. TCR beta V segments were, for the most part, productive about 87% or about 30% of the time in an earlier analysis. Owing to their indistinguishability, certain V segments, notably TRBV6-2 and TRBV6-3, were excluded. A missense DCLRE1C variant was associated with V- and J-gene trimming of TCR beta chains in a later analysis, and an independent cohort replicated the association.

V was clipped by 4 bases and J by 5 bases, with 15 bases between them. This CDR3 spans 14 amino acids. The germline V gene encodes CDR1 SGDLS and CDR2 YYNGEE. Turning to this clone: Its cognate antigen is unknown.

PCR involved 60 Vbeta and 13 Jbeta primers. Clones were sequenced by immunoSEQ multiplex PCR, and TCRdb holds only the in-frame ones, with some missing. The sample yields 160,000 or so clones, around four fifths seen once. Sequenced: PBMCs. The chain combines TRBV9 with TRBJ2-5; D is undetermined. The receptor comes from a young man in good health and CMV-seropositive. CDR3 bases: TGTGCCAGCAGCCCCCGTACGGGTGGGGAGACCCAGTACTTC. Its protein is CASSPRTGGETQYF. Using reference TRBV9 and TRBJ2-5 for the parts outside the CDR3, the full variable domain is DSGVTQTPKHLITATGQRVTLRCSPRSGDLSVYWYQQSLDQGLQFLIQYYNGEERAKGNILERFSAQQFPDLHSELNLSSLELGDSALYFCASSPRTGGETQYFGPGTRLLVL.